This T cell receptor (beta chain) stems from a study of cytomegalovirus exposure and HLA in healthy donors. Germline V CDR1 and CDR2: SGHTA, FQGNSA. V dropped 5 bases and J dropped 6 bases, with 20 bases sitting between them. The CDR3 has 17 amino acids. Likely unrecorded immune exposures existed in these nominally healthy donors. PCR was performed using 60 Vbeta and 13 Jbeta primers. Sequencing was performed with immunoSEQ multiplex PCR; in TCRdb, only in-frame clones are kept and a portion is missing. The sample has 150,000 or so clones; about 80% are singletons. In the case of this clone: Its matching antigen is unknown.

Study-level points and caveats: The study labeled 164 TCR beta chains cytomegalovirus-associated.

Sample: PBMCs. The gene calls are TRBV7-2 and TRBJ1-6; D uncertain. The clonotype was recovered from a female donor in good health and CMV-seronegative. The CDR3, as DNA: TGTGCCAGCAGCCTTCGACGGAACAGTGTGTCTAATTCACCCCTCCACTTT. Translating it yields CASSLRRNSVSNSPLHF.